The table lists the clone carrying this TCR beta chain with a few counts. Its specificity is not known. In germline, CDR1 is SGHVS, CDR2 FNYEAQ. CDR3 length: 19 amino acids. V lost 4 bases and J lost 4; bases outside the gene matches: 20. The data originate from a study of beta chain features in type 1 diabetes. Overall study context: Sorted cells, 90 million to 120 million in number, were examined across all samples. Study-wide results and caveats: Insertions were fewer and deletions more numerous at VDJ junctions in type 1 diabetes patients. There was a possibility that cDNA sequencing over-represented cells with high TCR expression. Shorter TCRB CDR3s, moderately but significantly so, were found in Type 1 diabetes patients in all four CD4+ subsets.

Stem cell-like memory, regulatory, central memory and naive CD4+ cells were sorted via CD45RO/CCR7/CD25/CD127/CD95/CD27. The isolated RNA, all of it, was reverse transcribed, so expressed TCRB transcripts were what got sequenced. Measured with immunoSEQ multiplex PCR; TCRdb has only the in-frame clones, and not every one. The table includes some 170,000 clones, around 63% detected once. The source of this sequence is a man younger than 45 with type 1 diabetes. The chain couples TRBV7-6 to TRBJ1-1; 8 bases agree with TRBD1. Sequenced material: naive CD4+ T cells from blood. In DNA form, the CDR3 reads TGTGCCAGCAGCTCCCGGACAGGGCCTAGTCTAGGGGGCGGCACTGAAGCTTTCTTT. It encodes CASSSRTGPSLGGGTEAFF.